Detailed here is one TCR beta chain. This record belongs to a study of T cell changes during pregnancy in multiple sclerosis. Sequencing was performed with immunoSEQ multiplex PCR; in TCRdb, only in-frame clones are kept and a portion is missing. The sample contains about 60,000 clones, around 92% of which appear only once. The length of the CDR3 is 15 residues. Germline CDR1 and CDR2: MNHEY and SMNVEV (reference sequence). Trimming at V came to 2 bases and at J to 9 bases, leaving 7 bases not matched to a gene. The clonotype comes from a female donor with multiple sclerosis, enrolled in a pregnancy study. The V call is TRBV27, the J call TRBJ1-6, with 7 nucleotides matching TRBD1. Sequencing used peripheral blood, obtained in the first trimester of pregnancy. The CDR3 DNA follows: TGTGCCAGCAGTTTAAGTAAGGGGGCGAGTTCACCCCTCCACTTT. Its translation: CASSLSKGASSPLHF.